This T cell receptor beta chain originates from a study of blood T cell repertoires in COVID-19. The overall study: The United States, Italy and Spain supplied acute and convalescent COVID-19 samples.

Assay used: immunoSEQ multiplex PCR; TCRdb lists only in-frame clones, some missing. This sample has 300,000 to 350,000 clones, with approximately 91% found just once. CDR1 is LGHDT, CDR2 YNNKEL, per germline (reference sequence). This CDR3 contains 13 residues. The V end lost 4 bases, the J end lost 9 bases, and 14 bases lay between the germline ends. The sequenced sample consisted of PBMCs or T cells enriched from blood (not recorded which). This TCR was sampled from a woman aged 25 to 39 who had been exposed to COVID-19. The chain joins TRBV3-1 (or the pseudogene TRBV3-2) to TRBJ2-3; tentative D call: TRBD1 (6 bases). The CDR3 is CASSPPGQLTQYF. Written as DNA, the CDR3 is TGTGCCAGCAGCCCCCCAGGACAGTTGACGCAGTATTTT.